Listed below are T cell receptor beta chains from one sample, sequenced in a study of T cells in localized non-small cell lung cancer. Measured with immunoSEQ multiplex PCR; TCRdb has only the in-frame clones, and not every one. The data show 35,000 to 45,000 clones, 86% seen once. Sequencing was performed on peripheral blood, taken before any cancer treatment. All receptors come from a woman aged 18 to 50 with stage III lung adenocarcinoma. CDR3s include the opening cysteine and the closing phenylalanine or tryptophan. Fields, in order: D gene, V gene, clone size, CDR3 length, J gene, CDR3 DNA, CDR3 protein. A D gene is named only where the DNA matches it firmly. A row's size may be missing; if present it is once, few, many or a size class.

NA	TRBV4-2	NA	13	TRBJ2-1	TGTGCCAGCAGCCAAGATATAGGGACTTATCCGTTCTTC	CASSQDIGTYPFF
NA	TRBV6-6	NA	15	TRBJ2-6	TGTGCCAGCAGGCCAAGTAGGACTGGGGCCAACGTCCTGACTTTC	CASRPSRTGANVLTF
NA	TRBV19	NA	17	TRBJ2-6	TGTGGCTCCTCAGTGACAGTACTCGGCTCTGGGGCCAACGTCCTGACTTTC	CGSSVTVLGSGANVLTF
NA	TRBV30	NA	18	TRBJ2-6	TGTGCCTGGGTCCAGGGGAGGGGTGAGGTCGGTGGGGCCAACGTCCTGACTTTC	CAWVQGRGEVGGANVLTF
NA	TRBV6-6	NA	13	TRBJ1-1	TGTGCCAGCAGCCCGAGACAGGCCACTGAAGCTTTCTTT	CASSPRQATEAFF
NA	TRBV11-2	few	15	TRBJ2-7	TGTGCCAGCAGCCGTCTAGTCGGTACGGCCTACGAGCAGTACTTC	CASSRLVGTAYEQYF
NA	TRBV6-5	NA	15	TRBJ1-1	TGTGCCAGCAGTTATAAGGCAGAAGGGAACACTGAAGCTTTCTTT	CASSYKAEGNTEAFF
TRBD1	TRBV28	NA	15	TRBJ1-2	TGTGCCAGCAGCCCCGGGACAGCTACTAACTATGGCTACACCTTC	CASSPGTATNYGYTF
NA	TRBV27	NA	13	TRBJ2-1	TGTGCCAGCAGAGGACGGTACTACAATGAGCAGTTCTTC	CASRGRYYNEQFF
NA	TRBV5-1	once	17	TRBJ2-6	TGCGCCAGCAGCTTCCGGGGGTTCGACTCTGGGGCCAACGTCCTGACTTTC	CASSFRGFDSGANVLTF
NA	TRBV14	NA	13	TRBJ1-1	TGTGCCAGCAGCCAGATGCGGAATACTGAAGCTTTCTTT	CASSQMRNTEAFF
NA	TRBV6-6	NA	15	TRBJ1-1	TGTGCCAGCAGTTACGCCGGGACGGGGAACACTGAAGCTTTCTTT	CASSYAGTGNTEAFF
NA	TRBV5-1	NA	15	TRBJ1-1	TGCGCCAGCAGCTTGGTTGCAGGGCTGAACACTGAAGCTTTCTTT	CASSLVAGLNTEAFF
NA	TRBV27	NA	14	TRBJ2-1	TGTGCCAGCAGTTCCCCGGCATGGTACAATGAGCAGTTCTTC	CASSSPAWYNEQFF
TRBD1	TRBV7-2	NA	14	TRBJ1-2	TGTGCCAGCAGCTTAGGGACAGGGGCCTATGGCTACACCTTC	CASSLGTGAYGYTF
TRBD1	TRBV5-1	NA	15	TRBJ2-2	TGCGCCAGCAGTTCTGACAGGGTGAACACCGGGGAGCTGTTTTTT	CASSSDRVNTGELFF
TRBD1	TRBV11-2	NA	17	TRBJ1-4	TGTGCCAGCAGCCCGCGTCCCGGGACAGGGAGTGGTGAAAAACTGTTTTTT	CASSPRPGTGSGEKLFF
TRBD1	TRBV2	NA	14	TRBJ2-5	TGTGCCAGCAGCGGGACAGGGGCAAAAGAGACCCAGTACTTC	CASSGTGAKETQYF
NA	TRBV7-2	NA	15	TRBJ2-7	TGTGCCAGCAGCTTAGCACCGGGACAACGCCGAGAGCAGTACTTC	CASSLAPGQRREQYF
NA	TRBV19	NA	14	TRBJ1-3	TGTGCCAGTAGGCTCCGGGCCGGATCTTACACCATATATTTT	CASRLRAGSYTIYF
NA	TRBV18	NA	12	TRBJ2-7	TGTGCCAGCTCACAAGACAGATACGAGCAGTACTTC	CASSQDRYEQYF
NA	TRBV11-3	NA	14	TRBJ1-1	TGTGCCAGCAGCTTAGAGGGGTCTAACACTGAAGCTTTCTTT	CASSLEGSNTEAFF
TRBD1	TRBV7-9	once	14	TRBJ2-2	TGTGCCAGCAACAACCCAGGGGGCCAAGGGGAGCTGTTTTTT	CASNNPGGQGELFF
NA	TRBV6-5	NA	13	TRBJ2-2	TGTGCCAGCAGCCCCCCGGGGCGCGGGGAGCTGTTTTTT	CASSPPGRGELFF
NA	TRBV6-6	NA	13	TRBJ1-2	TGTGCCAGCAGTTACCAGGTCTTCTATGGCTACACCTTC	CASSYQVFYGYTF
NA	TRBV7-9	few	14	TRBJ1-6	TGTGCCAGCAGCGAGAACAGGGTCGGTTCACCCCTCCACTTT	CASSENRVGSPLHF
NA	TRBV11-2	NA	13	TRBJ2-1	TGTGCCAGCAGCTTAAACGGCTGGGATGAGCAGTTCTTC	CASSLNGWDEQFF
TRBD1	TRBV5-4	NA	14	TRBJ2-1	TGTGCCAGCAGCTTGGAAGGGACAGGGAATGAGCAGTTCTTC	CASSLEGTGNEQFF
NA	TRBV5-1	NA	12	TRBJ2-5	TGCGCCAGCAGCCGGGAAGAGGAGACCCAGTACTTC	CASSREEETQYF
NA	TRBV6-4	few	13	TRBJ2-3	TGTGCCAGCAGTGCTAGAGATATGGATACGCAGTATTTT	CASSARDMDTQYF
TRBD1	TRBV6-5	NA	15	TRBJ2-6	TGTGCCACCCTACCAGGGGGTTCTGGGGCCAACGTCCTGACTTTC	CATLPGGSGANVLTF
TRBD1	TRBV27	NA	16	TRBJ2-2	TGTGCCAGCAGTGTACCGGGACAGGGGCACACCGGGGAGCTGTTTTTT	CASSVPGQGHTGELFF
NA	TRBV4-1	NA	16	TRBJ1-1	TGCGCCAGCAGCCATGAAAGTGGGAGATTGAACACTGAAGCTTTCTTT	CASSHESGRLNTEAFF
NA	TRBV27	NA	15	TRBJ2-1	TGTGCCAGCAGACTCCGGGACGGCTCCTACAATGAGCAGTTCTTC	CASRLRDGSYNEQFF
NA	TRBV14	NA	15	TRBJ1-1	TGTGCCAGCAGCTTCATCCGGGACGACGCTTTTGAAGCTTTCTTT	CASSFIRDDAFEAFF
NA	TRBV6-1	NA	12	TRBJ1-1	TGTGCCACGGGGGACCCGAACACTGAAGCTTTCTTT	CATGDPNTEAFF
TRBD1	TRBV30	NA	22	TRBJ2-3	TGTGCCTGGAGTGGAGACAGGGGGCCAGCGGGGGTACCTTTTACTAGCACAGATACGCAGTATTTT	CAWSGDRGPAGVPFTSTDTQYF
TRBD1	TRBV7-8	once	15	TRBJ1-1	TGTGCCAGCAGCGGGGACAGGGGAGGTCGGACTGAAGCTTTCTTT	CASSGDRGGRTEAFF
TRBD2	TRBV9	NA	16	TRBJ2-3	TGTGCCAGCAGCGTACGGTTAGCGGGGGACACAGATACGCAGTATTTT	CASSVRLAGDTDTQYF
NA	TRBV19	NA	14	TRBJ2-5	TGTGCCAGTAGTATGCAAGAGGGGCTGGGGACCCAGTACTTC	CASSMQEGLGTQYF